These T cell receptor beta chains were read from a single sample in a study of T cell repertoires in cytomegalovirus infection. TCRdb reprocessed the reads with MiXCR, giving one entry per CDR3 protein. The table lists about 110,000 distinct CDR3 sequences, about 9.4% of them singletons, with approximately 33% in the top ten. Their recognized antigens are unknown. The specimen was PBMCs, sequenced either directly or after in vitro stimulation (not recorded which). The receptors shown here come from a human donor in good health (CMV status not recorded). Some clones in this sample may be carry-over from other donors' samples. CDR3s leave out the opening cysteine and the closing phenylalanine or tryptophan. Rows may omit the clone size; those that give it use once, few, many or a size class.

J: TRBJ2-6; V: TRBV12-3/TRBV12-4; size: many; CDR3: ASSPYSGANVLT
J: TRBJ2-7; V: TRBV10-2; size: -; CDR3: ASSEGHEQY
J: TRBJ2-5; V: TRBV6-2/TRBV6-3; size: -; CDR3: ASSYRQGPSETQY
J: TRBJ2-1; V: TRBV11-2; size: many; CDR3: ASSLEGTTLHNEQF
J: TRBJ1-5; V: TRBV20-1; size: few; CDR3: SARAVKTVGRNQPQH
J: TRBJ2-3; V: TRBV30; size: -; CDR3: AWSVGQGGDTQY
J: TRBJ2-1; V: TRBV5-4; size: -; CDR3: ASSFFSGTHGDEQF
J: TRBJ1-2; V: TRBV7-2; size: many; CDR3: ASSLAGGSWRVMRGYT
J: TRBJ1-2; V: TRBV19; size: many; CDR3: ASCCDSYAGGYT
J: TRBJ1-6; V: TRBV5-1; size: -; CDR3: ASSGLENSPLH
J: TRBJ2-1; V: TRBV14; size: few; CDR3: ASSQVDGFNNEQF
J: TRBJ2-7; V: TRBV7-8; size: many; CDR3: ASSLRDSIHEQY
J: TRBJ2-1; V: TRBV11-3; size: many; CDR3: ASSPAVAMNEQF
J: TRBJ2-3; V: TRBV6-6; size: -; CDR3: ASSGQGRTDTQY
J: TRBJ2-2; V: TRBV7-9; size: many; CDR3: ASSLGTSGMRTGELF
J: TRBJ1-2; V: TRBV27; size: few; CDR3: ASSLSGGAEGYT
J: TRBJ1-6; V: TRBV5-4; size: few; CDR3: ASSPQGGDSPLH
J: TRBJ1-5; V: TRBV28; size: many; CDR3: ASSPAGQGYQPQH
J: TRBJ2-5; V: TRBV18; size: -; CDR3: ASSRTSGQETQY
J: TRBJ1-1; V: TRBV7-2; size: many; CDR3: ASSKFSNTEAF
J: TRBJ1-2; V: TRBV28; size: many; CDR3: ASSLSWGPYT
J: TRBJ2-2; V: TRBV7-2; size: many; CDR3: ASSDPGGSNTGELF
J: TRBJ1-6; V: TRBV7-2; size: many; CDR3: ASSQQGEGNSPLH